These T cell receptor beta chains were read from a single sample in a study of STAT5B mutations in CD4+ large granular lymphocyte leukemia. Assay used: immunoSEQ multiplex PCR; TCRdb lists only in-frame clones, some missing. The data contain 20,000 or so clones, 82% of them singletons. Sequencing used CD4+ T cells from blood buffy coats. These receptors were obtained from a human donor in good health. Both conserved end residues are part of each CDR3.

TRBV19 CASSPGTGGLGGELFF
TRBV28 CASNEGRSTGELFF
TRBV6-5 CASRRDSSYEQYF
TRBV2 CASRGGNRGFPDTQYF
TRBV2 CASSEWGTANSPLHF
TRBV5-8 CASSLLGYSYEQYF
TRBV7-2 CASSLRRNTEAFF
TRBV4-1 CASSQDLRTYEQYF
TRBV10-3 CAIEGDIQPQHF
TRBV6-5 CASSIADSLDTQYF
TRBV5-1 CASRTGTGTDTQYF
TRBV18 CASSPTKGTEAFF
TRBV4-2 CASSQDLAGSTDTQYF
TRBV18 CASSPTDGRPETTGELFF
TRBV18 CASSPKGPYNSPLHF
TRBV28 CASSLPGLAGEGEQFF
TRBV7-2 CASRRGQKETQYF
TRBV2 CASSEYRGSNQPQHF
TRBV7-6 CASSPTGGAYEQYF
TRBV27 CASSYSSGAPGSPLHF
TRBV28 CASSLGSLAKNIQYF
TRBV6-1 CASKGQENEKLFF
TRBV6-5 CASSYSTASDEQFF
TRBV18 CASSPGGVPYEQYF
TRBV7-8 CASSFRDGREQYF
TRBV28 CASSLGPLTTNEKLFF
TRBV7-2 CASSTQQGSNQPQHF
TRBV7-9 CASSPPAVAKNIQYF
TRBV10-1 CASSGATPGMKRGGDLPKNIQYF
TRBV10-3 CAISESRGGTGLNTEAFF
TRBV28 CAVIAAGGPGTGELFF